The next 10 T cell receptor beta chains were all read from a single sample in a study of CD4 and CD8 cells across lung adenocarcinoma regions. TCRdb reprocessed the PCR reads with MiXCR, giving one entry per CDR3 protein. Counted here are fewer than 30,000 distinct CDR3 sequences, almost 50% occurring once; the ten biggest clones make up around 50%. Material for sequencing was CD8+ T cells from the center of a lung tumor. The receptors stem from a male donor with lung adenocarcinoma. The CD4 and CD8 labels of this study may be unreliable.

In its sample, this clonotype was seen many times. The CDR3: CATSDLAQGLNEQFF. CDR3 bases: TGTGCCACCAGTGATTTGGCGCAGGGCCTCAATGAGCAGTTCTTC. V usage is TRBV24-1 and J usage is TRBJ2-1; D is perhaps TRBD1 (5 bases). V shed 0 bases and J shed 6 bases, with 11 bases lying between them. The CDR3 length is 15 residues. CDR1 is KGHDR and CDR2 is SFDVKD in the germline V gene.

The rearrangement uses TRBV12-5 and TRBJ2-2; the match to TRBD2 covers 7 bases. V trimming: 4 bases; J trimming: 5 bases; junction bases outside the gene matches: 4. Germline lookup yields CDR1 LGHNT and CDR2 FRNRAP. This CDR3 contains 14 residues. The CDR3 DNA sequence: TGTGCTAGTGGTTCCCCCGGGGGGACCGGGGAGCTGTTTTTT. It yields the protein CASGSPGGTGELFF.

The chain has TRBV27 and TRBJ2-5; TRBD2 aligns across 8 bases. The J call is in doubt because the DNA end fits TRBJ2-3 better. The CDR3 is made up of 18 amino acids. The V gene's germline CDR1 is MNHEY and CDR2 SMNVEV (reference sequence). CDR3 sequence reads: CASSLLGRGGSGTETQYF. In DNA, the CDR3 is TGTGCCAGCAGTTTGCTCGGGAGGGGGGGCAGTGGCACAGAGACCCAGTATTTT.

A note on this clonotype: A read error may explain this, as a much larger clone is one base away. The V call is TRBV6-1, the J call TRBJ2-4, with D perhaps TRBD2 (5 bases). The CDR3 contains 11 residues. Per the germline V gene, CDR1 is MNHNS and CDR2 is SASEGT. CDR3 protein: CVSSSAVKQYF. The CDR3 DNA follows: TGTGTCAGCAGTAGCGCAGTTAAGCAGTACTTC.

This clonotype was counted only a few times. This chain joins TRBV11-3 and TRBJ2-6; D uncertain. CDR3 length: 16 amino acids. Trimming took off 6 bases at V and 0 bases at J, with 12 bases between the two ends. Looked up from germline, CDR1 is SGHNT and CDR2 is YENEEA. The CDR3 reads CASSPRASSGANVLTF. CDR3 nucleotides: TGTGCCAGCAGTCCACGGGCCAGCTCTGGGGCCAACGTCCTGACTTTC.

This clonotype was counted only a few times. This CDR3 reads CASSLAGAGGPADTQYF. The CDR3, as DNA: TGTGCCAGCAGCTTAGCCGGAGCGGGAGGGCCTGCAGATACGCAGTATTTT. The chain couples TRBV7-2 to TRBJ2-3; 10 positions match TRBD2. CDR1 is SGHTA and CDR2 is FQGNSA in the germline V gene. The CDR3 spans 17 residues. Losses at the gene ends were 0 bases for V and 4 bases for J; bases not matched to a gene: 7.

The chain links TRBV28 to TRBJ2-1; 9 bases line up with TRBD1. The germline gives CDR1 MDHEN, CDR2 SYDVKM. This CDR3 has 17 residues. V trimming: 4 bases; J trimming: 3 bases; junction bases outside the gene matches: 10. CDR3 DNA: TGTGCCAGCAGTTCCCTAGGGACAGGGCCCTTCTACAATGAGCAGTTCTTC. Translating it yields CASSSLGTGPFYNEQFF.

Regarding this clonotype: The junction differs from germline at one of its ends, possibly a read error. The chain employs TRBV6-1 and TRBJ2-1, with D perhaps given as TRBD1 or TRBD2 (6 bases each). This CDR3 region has 15 residues. Germline V gene data show CDR1 as MNHNS and CDR2 as SASEGT. This chain's CDR3 is CASSLTGLRTDTQFF. The DNA of the CDR3 is TGTGCCAGCAGCCTCACGGGACTGAGGACAGATACGCAGTTTTTC.

This clonotype came up a few times. The rearrangement joins TRBV11-2 to TRBJ2-1; D not resolved. The germline CDR1 and CDR2 sequences are SGHAT and FQNNGV. Trimming cost V 2 bases and J 0 bases, with 8 bases left between them. CDR3 length equals 15 residues. The CDR3 region has the DNA TGTGCCAGCAGCTTAAGTCTCAGCTCCTACAATGAGCAGTTCTTC. Protein product: CASSLSLSSYNEQFF.

The rearrangement links TRBV3-1 to TRBJ2-5; TRBD1 might be the D (6 bases). The J call could be wrong; TRBJ2-7 is a better fit for the DNA end. Germline loops: CDR1 LGHDT, CDR2 YNNKEL (reference sequence). The CDR3 sequence is 15 residues long. The chain's CDR3 is CASSQVADSSYEQYF. CDR3 coding DNA: TGTGCCAGCAGCCAAGTCGCGGACAGCTCCTACGAGCAGTACTTC.